This entry lists 11 T cell receptor beta chains sequenced from one sample in a study of T cell responses to AZD1222 COVID-19 vaccine. The table came from immunoSEQ multiplex PCR; TCRdb's copy has only in-frame clones and leaves some out. The table shows some 150,000 clones, with 91% occurring only once. The material sequenced was peripheral blood, taken on day 0 of AZD1222 vaccination. The receptors here all came from an adult in good health.

This sequence joins TRBV4-2 and TRBJ2-1, with 10 bases matching TRBD2. The CDR3 runs 18 residues. In germline, CDR1 is LGHNA, CDR2 YNFKEQ. The ends lost 1 base at V and 1 base at J; junction bases unmatched: 7. The CDR3 loop reads CASSQGPRTSGSYNEQFF. CDR3 in DNA: TGTGCCAGCAGCCAAGGACCCCGGACTAGCGGTTCCTACAATGAGCAGTTCTTC.

CDR3 protein: CASSLVAGVSSTDTQYF. CDR3 DNA: TGCGCCAGCAGCTTGGTGGCGGGAGTTTCTAGCACAGATACGCAGTATTTT. The chain is built from TRBV5-1 and TRBJ2-3; 7 nucleotides match TRBD2. The germline gives CDR1 SGHRS, CDR2 YFSETQ. The CDR3 has 17 residues. V was pared by 0 bases and J by 0 bases, with 7 bases of the junction left unmatched. Based on the CDR3 plus reference TRBV5-1 and TRBJ2-3, the full variable domain is KAGVTQTPRYLIKTRGQQVTLSCSPISGHRSVSWYQQTPGQGLQFLFEYFSETQRNKGNFPGRFSGRQFSNSRSEMNVSTLELGDSALYLCASSLVAGVSSTDTQYFGPGTRLTVL.

The V and J genes are TRBV4-3 and TRBJ1-1; D unclear. The germline V and J ends were trimmed by 1 base and 1 base, with 10 bases remaining between them. Germline assignment: CDR1 LGHNA and CDR2 YSLEER. This CDR3 has 15 residues. The CDR3, as DNA: TGCGCCAGCAGCCAAGGTGTCAGCCCGAACACTGAAGCTTTCTTT. It encodes CASSQGVSPNTEAFF.

The V gene is TRBV28, the J gene TRBJ1-5; a possible D gene is TRBD1 (5 bases). V dropped 3 bases and J dropped 4 bases, with 13 bases sitting between them. The CDR3 contains 15 residues. Per the germline V gene, CDR1 is MDHEN and CDR2 is SYDVKM. The CDR3 DNA sequence: TGTGCCAGCAGTTTGACCCAGGGATCAAATCAGCCCCAGCATTTT. This sequence encodes CASSLTQGSNQPQHF.

Only one count was recorded for this clone. The rearrangement links TRBV5-6 to TRBJ2-1; the match to TRBD2 covers 9 bases. There are 18 residues in the CDR3. The V segment lost 0 bases and the J segment 5 bases; nucleotides outside the gene matches: 12. Per germline, CDR1 SGHDT and CDR2 YYEEEE. CDR3 sequence reads: CASSLAFSGLALDNEQFF. CDR3 DNA: TGTGCCAGCAGCTTGGCTTTTTCGGGACTAGCATTGGACAATGAGCAGTTCTTC.

The chain uses TRBV7-9 and TRBJ1-1; D unclear. The CDR3 loop spans 11 amino acids. The V and J ends lost 5 bases and 4 bases respectively, with 5 bases between them. Germline CDR1 SEHNR, CDR2 FQNEAQ (reference sequence). CDR3 sequence: CASSDATEAFF. CDR3 sequence (DNA): TGTGCCAGCAGCGATGCCACTGAAGCTTTCTTT.

This rearrangement joins TRBV7-3 to TRBJ2-1; D call uncertain. CDR1 SGHTA and CDR2 FQGTGA come from the germline V gene. V was trimmed by 3 bases and J by 9 bases, leaving 15 bases between them. CDR3 size: 14 residues. In DNA form, the CDR3 reads TGTGCCAGCAGCTTCCCACCGGTCCTTGCTGAGCAGTTCTTC. Its protein product is CASSFPPVLAEQFF.

The chain couples TRBV4-3 to TRBJ2-7; D might be TRBD1 or TRBD2, each matching 5 bases. Trimming removed 4 bases at V and 2 bases at J, with 15 bases between. CDR3 length equals 15 residues. Germline CDR1 reads LGHNA; CDR2 reads YSLEER. As DNA, the CDR3 is TGCGCCAGCAGCCCCAAGTGGGGGAACGCCTACGAGCAGTACTTC. Its translation is CASSPKWGNAYEQYF.

This rearrangement joins TRBV7-3 to TRBJ2-3; 13 bases agree with TRBD2. This CDR3 spans 15 amino acids. Trimming cost V 3 bases and J 3 bases; bases outside gene matches: 0. CDR1 is SGHTA, CDR2 FQGTGA, per germline. CDR3 loop: CASSLGLAGTDTQYF. In DNA, the CDR3 is TGTGCCAGCAGCTTGGGACTAGCGGGGACAGATACGCAGTATTTT.

Only a few counts were recorded for this clone. The genes are TRBV4-1 and TRBJ2-2; 8 bases are shared with TRBD1. Germline loops: CDR1 MGHRA, CDR2 YSYEKL. This CDR3 contains 17 residues. V lost 1 base and J lost 6; bases outside the gene matches: 10. CDR3 in DNA: TGCGCCAGCAGCCAAGCTACAATCAGGGGGCCGTCCGGGGAGCTGTTTTTT. This translates into CASSQATIRGPSGELFF.

The chain carries TRBV7-3 and TRBJ2-1; 7 nucleotides match TRBD2. V lost 1 base and J lost 3; bases outside the gene matches: 3. The CDR3 contains 15 residues. The V gene's germline CDR1 is SGHTA and CDR2 FQGTGA. CDR3 amino acids: CASSLMASGYNEQFF. In nucleotides, the CDR3 is TGTGCCAGCAGCTTAATGGCTAGCGGCTACAATGAGCAGTTCTTC.